This T cell receptor beta chain was obtained from a study of vaccination and CD4 T cells after COVID-19. Treatment of the sample: approximately 9-day PBMC culture with coronavirus spike peptide pools or control peptides (ViraFEST assay). Oncomine TCR Beta short-read sequencing was applied to DNA from cultured CD4+ T cells. MiXCR, run by TCRdb on the PCR reads, gives a single entry per CDR3 protein. The data contain under 20,000 distinct CDR3 sequences, 43% of them singletons. Per germline, CDR1 LNHDA and CDR2 SQIVND (reference sequence). The CDR3 loop spans 14 amino acids. V lost 6 bases to trimming and J lost 0 bases, with 9 bases between them. This clonotype was detected a few times. The antigen is unknown.

This specimen consisted of CD4+ T cells from blood, cultured in vitro, obtained after SARS-CoV-2 vaccination. This chain links TRBV19 with TRBJ2-1; D is ambiguous. The TCR comes from a human donor who had recovered from COVID-19. CDR3 in amino acids: CASSGVDSYNEQFF. DNA for the CDR3: TGTGCCAGTAGCGGCGTCGACTCCTACAATGAGCAGTTCTTC.